The 23 T cell receptor beta chains below come from one sample, sequenced in a study of CD8 T cells in ankylosing spondylitis. TCRdb re-called the 5' RACE reads through MiXCR, storing one row per CDR3 protein. The repertoire consists of a few hundred thousand distinct CDR3 sequences, with 18% occurring once and the leading ten covering around 30%. Sequenced sample: blood, either unsorted or a sorted T cell fraction (not recorded which). Every receptor here comes from a male donor with ankylosing spondylitis or in good health (not recorded which).

The chain recombines TRBV20-1 with TRBJ2-7; a weak D match, TRBD1 (6 bases). Germline CDR1 and CDR2: DFQATT and SNEGSKA (reference sequence). V lost 3 bases and J lost 2, with 14 bases in between. There are 14 residues in the CDR3. The CDR3 loop reads CSASRRTDTYEQYF. Here the CDR3 DNA reads TGCAGTGCTAGTAGGCGGACAGACACCTACGAGCAGTACTTC.

This clonotype was seen a single time. The V call is TRBV5-1, the J call TRBJ2-7, with D perhaps TRBD1 (6 bases). This CDR3 spans 12 amino acids. V was clipped by 8 bases and J by 3 bases, with 12 bases between them. Germline V gene sequence: CDR1 SGHRS, CDR2 YFSETQ. The CDR3 DNA reads TGCGCCAGTCTGGGGGACAACTACGAGCAGTACTTC. It yields the protein CASLGDNYEQYF.

The chain couples TRBV7-9 to TRBJ2-2; no firm D call. Trimming pared 5 bases from V and 4 bases from J, leaving 11 bases between. CDR1 and CDR2 from the germline V gene are SEHNR and FQNEAQ (reference sequence). This CDR3 contains 14 residues. CDR3 residues: CASSPILSTGELFF. CDR3 DNA: TGTGCCAGCAGCCCAATCTTATCCACCGGGGAGCTGTTTTTT.

This chain uses TRBV28 with TRBJ2-1; D may be TRBD1 (5 bases). The CDR3 sequence is 14 residues long. Trimming pared 5 bases from V and 5 bases from J, leaving 13 bases between. CDR1 is MDHEN and CDR2 is SYDVKM in the germline V gene. As DNA, the CDR3 is TGTGCCAGCAGTCGCGTCACAGGAAACAATGAGCAGTTCTTC. Residues: CASSRVTGNNEQFF.

V and J are TRBV9 and TRBJ2-5; D call uncertain. The CDR3 loop spans 16 amino acids. From germline, CDR1 is SGDLS and CDR2 YYNGEE. Between the trimmed V and J ends, which lost 0 bases and 2 bases, there was a span of 14 bases. In DNA, the CDR3 is TGTGCCAGCAGCGTAGTGGAAGACTTCGGGCAAGAGACCCAGTACTTC. As protein: CASSVVEDFGQETQYF.

This clonotype was counted at least ten times. This chain uses TRBV15 with TRBJ2-7; D is perhaps TRBD1 (6 bases). The CDR3 length is 14 residues. Germline V gene data show CDR1 as LNHNV and CDR2 as YYDKDF (reference sequence). V lost 3 bases and J lost 0, with 9 bases in between. The CDR3 protein is CATSSGQYSYEQYF. The CDR3 nucleotides read TGTGCCACCAGCAGTGGACAGTACTCCTACGAGCAGTACTTC. The whole variable domain, filled in from reference TRBV15 and TRBJ2-7, reads DAMVIQNPRYQVTQFGKPVTLSCSQTLNHNVMYWYQQKSSQAPKLLFHYYDKDFNNEADTPDNFQSRRPNTSFCFLDIRSPGLGDTAMYLCATSSGQYSYEQYFGPGTRLTVT.

Only a few counts were recorded for this clonotype. The chain has TRBV28 and TRBJ2-4; 10 bases match TRBD2. The CDR3 is 14 amino acids. Germline V lookup: CDR1 MDHEN, CDR2 SYDVKM. With V trimmed by 2 bases and J by 8 bases, 3 bases remained unmatched. CDR3 loop: CASSLVLAGDIQYF. CDR3 in DNA: TGTGCCAGCAGTTTAGTCCTAGCGGGAGACATTCAGTACTTC.

The chain links TRBV7-2 to TRBJ1-3; D unresolved. Trimming took 5 bases from V and 0 from J, leaving 11 bases between them. The CDR3 runs 15 residues. CDR1 and CDR2 (germline): SGHTA, FQGNSA. The CDR3 reads CASSTSAGSGNTIYF. Here the CDR3 DNA reads TGTGCCAGCAGCACCTCGGCGGGCTCTGGAAACACCATATATTTT.

V gene TRBV27 combines with J gene TRBJ2-7, with D perhaps given as TRBD1 or TRBD2 (5 bases each). This CDR3 region has 15 residues. Germline V gene lookup returns CDR1 MNHEY and CDR2 SMNVEV (reference sequence). V was cut by 2 bases and J by 3 bases, with 14 bases left in between. CDR3 amino acids: CASSLADPGGYEQYF. The CDR3 region has the DNA TGTGCCAGCAGTTTAGCCGACCCTGGGGGCTACGAGCAGTACTTC.

CDR3 in DNA: TGCGCCAGCAGCCAATTCTGGGGGGCCGGGGAGCTGTTTTTT. The encoded protein is CASSQFWGAGELFF. V gene TRBV4-3 combines with J gene TRBJ2-2; a possible D gene is TRBD2 (6 bases). This CDR3 is 14 amino acids long. Germline CDR1 is LGHNA and CDR2 is YSLEER. The V gene lost 2 bases and the J gene lost 6 bases, with 10 bases spanning the gap.

This clonotype came up many times. The chain combines TRBV29-1 with TRBJ2-1; D uncertain. The germline V and J ends were trimmed by 3 bases and 3 bases, with 6 bases remaining between them. This CDR3 contains 12 residues. Germline CDR1 is SQVTM and CDR2 is ANQGSEA. In nucleotides, the CDR3 is TGCAGCGTTGAGAGCCGCTACAATGAGCAGTTCTTC. Protein product: CSVESRYNEQFF.

This clonotype has more than one count but fewer than ten. The gene calls are TRBV14 and TRBJ2-7; 7 bases align to TRBD2. Looked up from germline, CDR1 is SGHDN and CDR2 is FVKESK. CDR3 length equals 14 residues. Trimming cost V 5 bases and J 0 bases; bases outside gene matches: 4. CDR3 DNA sequence: TGTGCCAGCAGCACGCGACTAGCCTCCTACGAGCAGTACTTC. Translated: CASSTRLASYEQYF.

This clonotype was seen ten or more times. The chain is built from TRBV12-3 or TRBV12-4 and TRBJ2-7, with a weak D call TRBD2 (7 bases). The germline V and J ends were trimmed by 8 bases and 1 base, with 12 bases remaining between them. This CDR3 region has 13 residues. Here the CDR3 reads CASWEGVSYEQYF. Written as DNA, the CDR3 is TGTGCCAGCTGGGAGGGGGTATCCTACGAGCAGTACTTC.

This clonotype was picked up many times. The chain is built from TRBV9 and TRBJ2-1; TRBD2 aligns across 9 bases. The CDR3 is 15 amino acids. Germline values: CDR1 SGDLS, CDR2 YYNGEE. Trimming removed 0 bases from V and 9 bases from J; junction bases left unmatched: 7. Written as DNA, the CDR3 is TGTGCCAGCAGCGTAGGGTTAGCGGGAGAGGGTGAGCAGTTCTTC. It specifies CASSVGLAGEGEQFF.

The chain joins TRBV29-1 to TRBJ1-1, with D uncertain. The CDR3 runs to 11 residues. Germline V lookup: CDR1 SQVTM, CDR2 ANQGSEA. Trimming shortened V by 4 bases and J by 5 bases, and 8 bases separated the two germline ends. The CDR3 nucleotides read TGCAGCGTTGGGAGGGAAACTGAAGCTTTCTTT. This codes for CSVGRETEAFF.

V gene TRBV27 combines with J gene TRBJ1-4; D is undetermined. V was cut by 2 bases and J by 1 base, with 8 bases left in between. This CDR3 spans 15 amino acids. Germline values: CDR1 MNHEY, CDR2 SMNVEV (reference sequence). CDR3 sequence reads: CASSLDWGTNEKLFF. CDR3 bases: TGTGCCAGCAGTTTAGACTGGGGAACTAATGAAAAACTGTTTTTT.

The rearrangement uses TRBV20-1 and TRBJ2-2, with no clear D. Germline V gene data show CDR1 as DFQATT and CDR2 as SNEGSKA (reference sequence). The CDR3 loop spans 14 amino acids. Trimming took 3 bases from V and 1 from J, leaving 9 bases between them. CDR3: CSARDFRNTGELFF. The CDR3 region has the DNA TGCAGTGCTAGGGATTTTAGGAACACCGGGGAGCTGTTTTTT.

This clonotype was found many times. The chain uses TRBV20-1 and TRBJ2-1; TRBD2 matches at 10 bases. The CDR3 has 13 amino acids. The V gene's germline CDR1 is DFQATT and CDR2 SNEGSKA (reference sequence). V lost 5 bases and J lost 8; bases outside the gene matches: 6. The CDR3 DNA sequence: TGCAGTGCTTATCCTAGCGGGAGTTATGAGCAGTTCTTC. Amino acids: CSAYPSGSYEQFF.

This clonotype appeared a few times. The V call is TRBV5-6, the J call TRBJ2-2, with TRBD1 identical over 7 bases. Trimming at V came to 2 bases and at J to 10 bases, leaving 2 bases not matched to a gene. Looked up from germline, CDR1 is SGHDT and CDR2 is YYEEEE. This CDR3 contains 12 residues. The CDR3, as DNA: TGTGCCAGCAGCTTCGGACAGGTGGAGCTGTTTTTT. Translating gives CASSFGQVELFF.

This clonotype was recorded a few times. Here the CDR3 DNA reads TGTGCCAGCAGCCCAGCCCAGCTAGCGGGAGGGGGTGAGCAGTTCTTC. It codes for CASSPAQLAGGGEQFF. V gene TRBV7-2 combines with J gene TRBJ2-1, with 12 bases that match TRBD2. The CDR3 is made up of 16 amino acids. Germline trimming cut 5 bases from V and 9 bases from J; bases unmatched to any gene: 11. Germline V gives CDR1 SGHTA, CDR2 FQGNSA.

The chain is built from TRBV25-1 and TRBJ1-1; weak D call: TRBD1 (5 bases). From germline, CDR1 is MGHDK and CDR2 SYGVNS. The CDR3 is made up of 13 amino acids. V was cut by 3 bases and J by 5 bases, with 10 bases left in between. The CDR3 here is CASSDGWGTEAFF. CDR3 DNA: TGTGCCAGCAGTGACGGATGGGGGACTGAAGCTTTCTTT.

The table lists this clonotype with many counts. The chain employs TRBV7-9 and TRBJ2-1, with TRBD2 matching over 9 bases. The junction had 15 bases not matched to a gene; V was cut back by 2 bases and J by 10 bases. This CDR3 is built from 17 residues. Germline V CDR1 and CDR2: SEHNR, FQNEAQ (reference sequence). The CDR3 region is CASSLTSAVAGVREQFF. In DNA form, the CDR3 reads TGTGCCAGCAGCTTAACTTCAGCAGTAGCGGGAGTTCGAGAGCAGTTCTTC.

This clonotype was seen a few times. The V call is TRBV11-2, the J call TRBJ2-1; the D is unclear. V was cut by 0 bases and J by 4 bases, with 10 bases left in between. The CDR3 runs to 15 residues. Per germline, CDR1 SGHAT and CDR2 FQNNGV. The CDR3 protein is CASSLEGREYNEQFF. CDR3 nucleotides: TGTGCCAGCAGCTTAGAAGGCAGAGAGTACAATGAGCAGTTCTTC.